This passage covers 22 T cell receptor beta chains from one sample sequenced in a study of T cell responses to AZD1222 COVID-19 vaccine. Measured with immunoSEQ multiplex PCR; TCRdb has only the in-frame clones, and not every one. This table holds a few hundred thousand clones, 85% to 95% found once. The starting material was peripheral blood, obtained on day 0 of AZD1222 vaccination. These receptors were obtained from an adult in good health.

V is TRBV6-5 and J is TRBJ2-7, with TRBD1 as a possible D gene (6 bases). Germline V gene sequence: CDR1 MNHEY, CDR2 SVGAGI. There are 14 residues in the CDR3. V lost 0 bases and J lost 4, with 10 bases in between. The DNA of the CDR3 is TGTGCCAGCAGTTACTCAGGGGGAGTTTACGAGCAGTACTTC. Translated: CASSYSGGVYEQYF.

This rearrangement joins TRBV2 to TRBJ1-4, with 7 bases identical to TRBD1. V was pared by 0 bases and J by 7 bases, with 8 bases of the junction left unmatched. The V gene's germline CDR1 is SNHLY and CDR2 FYNNEI. This CDR3 has 16 residues. CDR3 sequence (DNA): TGTGCCAGCAGTGAAGCTGCGGCAGGGGGTGGTGAAAAACTGTTTTTT. This sequence encodes CASSEAAAGGGEKLFF.

The chain has TRBV2 and TRBJ1-1, with D possibly being TRBD1 (5 bases). The CDR3 covers 14 residues. Germline V gene lookup returns CDR1 SNHLY and CDR2 FYNNEI. V lost 7 bases to trimming and J lost 3 bases, with 15 bases between them. Written as DNA, the CDR3 is TGTGCCAGCATACGGGGGGGATACGACACTGAAGCTTTCTTT. Protein: CASIRGGYDTEAFF.

This clone is a singleton in its sample. The rearrangement links TRBV29-1 to TRBJ2-7, with 9 bases fitting TRBD2. V shed 7 bases and J 5 bases; nucleotides not matched to a gene: 9. Per the germline V gene, CDR1 is SQVTM and CDR2 is ANQGSEA. This CDR3 comprises 13 residues. The CDR3 protein is CSAYSGSFNEQYF. DNA of the CDR3: TGCAGCGCTTATAGCGGGAGCTTCAACGAGCAGTACTTC.

CDR3 nucleotide sequence: TGTGCCAGCAGCCTGGGCTGGGGCTATGGCTACACCTTC. Its translation is CASSLGWGYGYTF. The J gene is TRBJ1-2, the V gene TRBV9; D gene ambiguous. Trimming removed 4 bases from V and 4 bases from J, with 11 bases in between. The CDR3 has 13 amino acids. Per the germline V gene, CDR1 is SGDLS and CDR2 is YYNGEE.

The chain couples TRBV19 to TRBJ1-2; 9 bases match TRBD1. Germline values: CDR1 LNHDA, CDR2 SQIVND (reference sequence). The CDR3 is 15 residues long. V trimming: 4 bases; J trimming: 1 base; junction bases outside the gene matches: 4. CDR3 sequence (DNA): TGTGCCAGTAGTAGGCCGGGACAGGGTAACTATGGCTACACCTTC. This translates into CASSRPGQGNYGYTF.

The V and J genes are TRBV5-1 and TRBJ1-6; D is perhaps TRBD1 (5 bases). Per the germline V gene, CDR1 is SGHRS and CDR2 is YFSETQ. Deletions cut 0 bases from V and 12 bases from J, with 16 bases between. CDR3 size: 15 residues. The CDR3 sequence: CASSLGLGSREPLHF. Written as DNA, the CDR3 is TGCGCCAGCAGCTTGGGGTTGGGGTCCAGGGAACCCCTCCACTTT.

The chain combines TRBV6-5 with TRBJ2-7, with 9 positions matching TRBD2. Looked up from germline, CDR1 is MNHEY and CDR2 is SVGAGI. Trimming removed 7 bases from V and 6 bases from J; junction bases left unmatched: 13. The CDR3 is 15 amino acids. The CDR3 DNA reads as TGTGCCAGCACCATTAGAGCGGGAGGCCAAGGCGAGCAGTACTTC. Protein sequence: CASTIRAGGQGEQYF.

The rearrangement joins TRBV12-3 or TRBV12-4 to TRBJ1-2; TRBD1 might be the D (6 bases). Trimming shortened V by 3 bases and J by 4 bases, and 9 bases separated the two germline ends. The CDR3 sequence is 13 residues long. CDR3 nucleotides: TGTGCCAGCAGTTTCTACAGGGTCTATGGCTACACCTTC. It yields the protein CASSFYRVYGYTF.

In its sample, this clone was seen many times. V and J are TRBV28 and TRBJ1-1, with 7 bases that match TRBD1. Germline CDR1 is MDHEN and CDR2 is SYDVKM. CDR3 length: 17 amino acids. V gave up 5 bases and J gave up 5 bases; unmatched junction bases: 17. The CDR3 region is CASSNLGQPAPWTEAFF. In nucleotides, the CDR3 is TGTGCCAGCAGTAACCTGGGACAGCCGGCCCCCTGGACTGAAGCTTTCTTT.

The gene calls are TRBV21-1 and TRBJ1-4; the tabulated D call, TRBD1, remains unverified against the DNA. TRBV21-1 is designated a pseudogene. This CDR3 is 19 amino acids long. The CDR3 here is CASSKGWAGGEGTNEKLFF. CDR3 DNA: TGTGCCAGCAGCAAAGGGTGGGCAGGGGGCGAGGGAACTAATGAAAAACTGTTTTTT.

The count of this clone is one. V is TRBV3-1 (or the pseudogene TRBV3-2) and J is TRBJ2-2, with D possibly being TRBD1 (5 bases). Deletions cut 4 bases from V and 4 bases from J, with 10 bases between. This CDR3 comprises 14 residues. Germline V lookup: CDR1 LGHDT, CDR2 YNNKEL (reference sequence). The chain's CDR3 is CASSPRDSTGELFF. The CDR3 coding sequence is TGTGCCAGCAGCCCTCGAGACAGCACCGGGGAGCTGTTTTTT.

This chain connects TRBV28 to TRBJ1-2; D call uncertain. This CDR3 has 12 residues. The V gene lost 7 bases and the J gene lost 1 base, with 7 bases spanning the gap. CDR1 is MDHEN, CDR2 SYDVKM, per germline. CDR3 nucleotide sequence: TGTGCCAGCACCGACCTTAACTATGGCTACACCTTC. It codes for CASTDLNYGYTF.

The V gene is TRBV5-1, the J gene TRBJ1-2; D gene uncertain. The CDR3 contains 14 residues. Germline CDR1 reads SGHRS; CDR2 reads YFSETQ. Trimming removed 7 bases at V and 1 base at J, with 14 bases between. The CDR3 DNA is TGCGCCAGCCGACCGGAAACTAATAACTATGGCTACACCTTC. Translation: CASRPETNNYGYTF.

This clone was counted once. The rearrangement joins TRBV19 to TRBJ1-1; tentative D call: TRBD1 (5 bases). With 6 bases removed from V and 5 bases from J, the gap between germline ends came to 19 bases. Germline V gene lookup returns CDR1 LNHDA and CDR2 SQIVND (reference sequence). The CDR3 extends over 15 amino acids. Here the CDR3 reads CASSLSLGAWTEAFF. The CDR3 coding sequence is TGTGCCAGTAGCCTTTCCCTCGGGGCCTGGACTGAAGCTTTCTTT.

The chain links TRBV20-1 to TRBJ2-1, with D possibly being TRBD2 (5 bases). From germline, CDR1 is DFQATT and CDR2 SNEGSKA (reference sequence). Trimming left V 6 bases short and J 0 bases short, with 12 bases between. The CDR3 extends over 14 amino acids. CDR3 protein: CSASSESSYNEQFF. DNA for the CDR3: TGCAGTGCGAGTAGCGAGAGCTCCTACAATGAGCAGTTCTTC.

The chain has TRBV2 and TRBJ2-5; maybe TRBD2 (5 bases). The ends were cut back, 7 bases at V and 1 base at J, with 13 bases in the middle. The CDR3 has 14 residues. In germline, CDR1 is SNHLY, CDR2 FYNNEI. In nucleotides, the CDR3 is TGTGCCAGCATGAGGGATAGACCCCAAGAGACCCAGTACTTC. Amino acids: CASMRDRPQETQYF.

The rearrangement joins TRBV10-1 to TRBJ2-3; 10 bases fit TRBD1. Germline assignment: CDR1 WNHNN and CDR2 SYGVQD (reference sequence). This CDR3 has 15 amino acids. The trim removed 6 bases at V and 0 bases at J, leaving 3 bases unmatched. The chain's CDR3 is CASSWGQGSTDTQYF. The CDR3 DNA sequence: TGCGCCAGCAGCTGGGGACAGGGGAGCACAGATACGCAGTATTTT.

The chain recombines TRBV30 with TRBJ1-4; tentative D call: TRBD1 (6 bases). CDR1 is GTSNPN and CDR2 is SVGIG in the germline V gene (reference sequence). This CDR3 is built from 14 residues. Trimming took off 6 bases at V and 0 bases at J, with 11 bases between the two ends. Here the CDR3 reads CACARTATNEKLFF. DNA for the CDR3: TGTGCCTGTGCCCGGACAGCAACTAATGAAAAACTGTTTTTT.

The chain is built from TRBV4-1 and TRBJ1-6, with TRBD1 matching over 9 bases. The CDR3 contains 19 residues. V shed 3 bases and J 5 bases; nucleotides not matched to a gene: 14. Germline V gene lookup returns CDR1 MGHRA and CDR2 YSYEKL. CDR3 bases: TGCGCCAGCAGCCATTGGGGGACAGGGAATCATCGTGATAATTCACCCCTCCACTTT. This translates into CASSHWGTGNHRDNSPLHF.

This clone appeared a few times. The CDR3 nucleotides are TGTGCCAGTAGTATGGGACAGGGGGCCGGTCAGCCCCAGCATTTT. Protein: CASSMGQGAGQPQHF. This chain joins TRBV19 and TRBJ1-5, with 12 bases identical to TRBD1. The CDR3 consists of 15 residues. The V and J ends lost 3 bases and 6 bases, in that order; junction bases with no gene match: 3. CDR1 and CDR2 (germline): LNHDA, SQIVND (reference sequence).

The CDR3 DNA reads TGCGCCAGCATAAGGACTAGCGGGGGGGCTCGTGAGCAGTTCTTC. It yields the protein CASIRTSGGAREQFF. This sequence joins TRBV10-2 and TRBJ2-1; 15 nucleotides match TRBD2. The CDR3 extends over 15 amino acids. Germline CDR1 is WSHSY and CDR2 is SAAADI. Trimming took 7 bases from V and 9 from J; bases not matched to a gene: 7.